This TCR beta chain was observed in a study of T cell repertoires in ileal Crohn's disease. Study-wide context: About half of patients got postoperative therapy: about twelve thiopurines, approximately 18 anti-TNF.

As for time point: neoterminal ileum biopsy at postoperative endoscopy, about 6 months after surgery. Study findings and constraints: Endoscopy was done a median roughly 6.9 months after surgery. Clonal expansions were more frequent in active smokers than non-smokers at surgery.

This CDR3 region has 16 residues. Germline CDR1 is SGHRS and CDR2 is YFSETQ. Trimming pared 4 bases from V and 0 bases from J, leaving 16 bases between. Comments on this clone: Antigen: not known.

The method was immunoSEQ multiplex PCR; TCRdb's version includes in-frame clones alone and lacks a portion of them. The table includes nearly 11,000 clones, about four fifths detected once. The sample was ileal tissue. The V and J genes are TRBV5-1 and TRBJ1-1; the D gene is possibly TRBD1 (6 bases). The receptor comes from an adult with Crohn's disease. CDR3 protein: CASSLATGHMNTEAFF. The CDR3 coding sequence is TGCGCCAGCAGCCTGGCGACAGGCCACATGAACACTGAAGCTTTCTTT.